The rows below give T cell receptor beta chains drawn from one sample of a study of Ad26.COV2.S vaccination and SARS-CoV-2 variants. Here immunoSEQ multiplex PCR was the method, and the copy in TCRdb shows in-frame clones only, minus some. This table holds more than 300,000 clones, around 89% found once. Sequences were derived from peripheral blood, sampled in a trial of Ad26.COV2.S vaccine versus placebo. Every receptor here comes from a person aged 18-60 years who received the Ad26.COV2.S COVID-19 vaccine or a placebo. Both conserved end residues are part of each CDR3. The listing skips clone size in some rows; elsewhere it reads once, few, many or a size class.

CDR3 protein: CASSFRGRETQYF; clone size: NA; V gene: TRBV7-3
CDR3 protein: CASSLGDLVSQPQHF; clone size: NA; V gene: TRBV7-2
CDR3 protein: CASSRERETQYF; clone size: NA; V gene: TRBV18
CDR3 protein: CASRTGQGVSYNSPLHF; clone size: NA; V gene: TRBV28
CDR3 protein: CASSEFRSGVWAGELFF; clone size: NA; V gene: TRBV25-1
CDR3 protein: CASTMMEGNQPQHF; clone size: NA; V gene: TRBV6-4
CDR3 protein: CASSRMPGQGGAAFF; clone size: NA; V gene: TRBV27
CDR3 protein: CASSPEGTSNNSPLHF; clone size: NA; V gene: TRBV9
CDR3 protein: CASSPGGADTQYF; clone size: NA; V gene: TRBV5-4
CDR3 protein: CASSRDGQPGETQYF; clone size: NA; V gene: TRBV5-4
CDR3 protein: CASSHSRDRGRGDNGYTF; clone size: NA; V gene: TRBV4-2
CDR3 protein: CASSEGPGYNYGYTF; clone size: NA; V gene: TRBV25-1
CDR3 protein: CASTPRRAAAGRNGYTF; clone size: NA; V gene: TRBV19
CDR3 protein: CASSQQPDSSGANVLTF; clone size: NA; V gene: TRBV4-3
CDR3 protein: CASSPGGRPGYGYTF; clone size: NA; V gene: TRBV28
CDR3 protein: CASSLGLLNEKLFF; clone size: NA; V gene: TRBV27
CDR3 protein: CASSLATMYNEQFF; clone size: NA; V gene: TRBV27
CDR3 protein: CASSLARGPPGTPLHF; clone size: NA; V gene: TRBV7-9
CDR3 protein: CASSPHRAYNEQFF; clone size: NA; V gene: TRBV4-3
CDR3 protein: CASLLAGVNEQFF; clone size: NA; V gene: TRBV18
CDR3 protein: CASSPHNEKLFF; clone size: NA; V gene: TRBV28
CDR3 protein: CASSYTYTEKLFF; clone size: NA; V gene: TRBV6-5
CDR3 protein: CASQLSEEQFF; clone size: NA; V gene: TRBV11-3
CDR3 protein: CASSQDLQGVLTGELFF; clone size: NA; V gene: TRBV4-3
CDR3 protein: CASSPLVSVGLNTEAFF; clone size: NA; V gene: TRBV18
CDR3 protein: CASSSYGLDRDTIYF; clone size: NA; V gene: TRBV7-2
CDR3 protein: CASSFGRDYGYTF; clone size: NA; V gene: TRBV12-3/TRBV12-4
CDR3 protein: CASSPIQGGGGNQPQHF; clone size: NA; V gene: TRBV28
CDR3 protein: CASVSSGNTIYF; clone size: once; V gene: TRBV3-1/TRBV3-2
CDR3 protein: CASSPYLAESNEQFF; clone size: few; V gene: TRBV18
CDR3 protein: CASSVGQGRGYEQYF; clone size: NA; V gene: TRBV9
CDR3 protein: CASSRGEQGDYTF; clone size: NA; V gene: TRBV9
CDR3 protein: CASSLQGPGGQFF; clone size: NA; V gene: TRBV5-8
CDR3 protein: CASSKTLADLSYNEQFF; clone size: NA; V gene: TRBV5-4
CDR3 protein: CASSLVGQGALEQYF; clone size: NA; V gene: TRBV27
CDR3 protein: CASSSTTGQVYEQYF; clone size: NA; V gene: TRBV6-5
CDR3 protein: CASSKPHRDRRPYTQYF; clone size: NA; V gene: TRBV21-1
CDR3 protein: CASSLTSGVNTGELFF; clone size: NA; V gene: TRBV5-8
CDR3 protein: CASSQDRANQPQHF; clone size: NA; V gene: TRBV4-2
CDR3 protein: CASSLLFAPAGPETQYF; clone size: NA; V gene: TRBV19
CDR3 protein: CASSITGAYEQYF; clone size: NA; V gene: TRBV19
CDR3 protein: CASSQVDQTGGGETQYF; clone size: NA; V gene: TRBV4-3
CDR3 protein: CASSLGPGGRVQPQHF; clone size: NA; V gene: TRBV7-8
CDR3 protein: CASSSYGNEKLFF; clone size: NA; V gene: TRBV12-3/TRBV12-4
CDR3 protein: CASTEDRDGGHYEQYF; clone size: NA; V gene: TRBV28
CDR3 protein: CASSLLLGGWVAEKLFF; clone size: NA; V gene: TRBV7-2
CDR3 protein: CASSQVGRIFYEQYF; clone size: NA; V gene: TRBV23-1
CDR3 protein: CASSPGGMGDQETQYF; clone size: NA; V gene: TRBV9
CDR3 protein: CASSNEGGASYNEQFF; clone size: NA; V gene: TRBV21-1
CDR3 protein: CASSLGTSGVTDTQYF; clone size: NA; V gene: TRBV4-3
CDR3 protein: CASSLVVGQPQHF; clone size: NA; V gene: TRBV7-2